This T cell receptor beta chain comes out of a study of cytomegalovirus exposure and HLA in healthy donors. Study summary: The approximately 120 validation repertoires and the approximately 670 first-cohort repertoires shared a platform, a later analysis reported. Study results and caveats: While the bulk of TCR sequences proved rare, some public TCRs turned up in many donors.

Of note for this clone: Its antigen is still unknown.

Clones were read by immunoSEQ multiplex PCR, and TCRdb kept only the in-frame ones, dropping some. Among under 250,000 clones listed, about 89% were seen once. While the first cohort had 650 to 850 subjects, the donors belonged to the separate validation cohort of fewer than 150 subjects. This TCR came from a woman aged 18-29 years in good health and CMV-seronegative. Specimen: PBMCs.

The CDR3 spells CAWSGQYSGISANTGELFF. CDR3 nucleotide sequence: TGTGCCTGGAGTGGACAGTATAGCGGGATATCGGCGAACACCGGGGAGCTGTTTTTT. V is TRBV30 and J is TRBJ2-2, with 8 bases identical to TRBD2. The length of the CDR3 is 19 residues. With 1 base clipped from V and 0 bases from J, the junction kept 13 bases outside the gene matches. The germline V gene has CDR1 GTSNPN and CDR2 SVGIG (reference sequence).